This T cell receptor (beta chain) was sequenced for a study of CDR3 diversity in severe acne. Each CDR3 protein is one row after TCRdb ran MiXCR on the PCR reads. This sample has almost 85,000 distinct CDR3 sequences, with under 65% found just once. The clonotype originates from a male donor in good health, without acne. The sequenced material came from blood.

As DNA, the CDR3 is TGTGCCAGCAGCTTCCAGGGGGTGAACACTGAAGCTTTCTTT. Translating gives CASSFQGVNTEAFF. The rearrangement links TRBV5-4 to TRBJ1-1, with 7 bases that match TRBD1. Germline CDR1 reads SGHNT; CDR2 reads YYREEE (reference sequence). The CDR3 has 14 amino acids. V gave up 2 bases and J gave up 0 bases; unmatched junction bases: 1.